This entry lists 29 T cell receptor beta chains sequenced from one sample in a study of T-cell memory formation after mild COVID-19 (dated by TCRdb to the early 2020s). Library preparation used 5' RACE. Sequencing used an Illumina NovaSeq 6000. TCRdb reprocessed the public reads (quality trimming at Q25 with fastp, clone calling with MiXCR) and kept in-frame beta chains. CDR3 protein duplicates are merged, each entry listing the most common genes and DNA. The sample has about 190,000 distinct CDR3 sequences on record, about 18% of them singletons. The leading ten clones occupy 2.4% of the sample. Material: PBMCs or a T cell subset sorted from them (not recorded which). Receptors originate from an adult woman who had mild COVID-19 (a few samples of this study predate the infection). The sample titles of this study are shuffled in the database, so cell type and time point are left out; the donor was told from shared clones.

The chain combines TRBV9 with TRBJ2-3; D may correspond to TRBD1 or TRBD2 (6 bases each). The CDR3 length is 15 residues. Trimming took off 4 bases at V and 4 bases at J, with 16 bases between the two ends. Germline CDR1 reads SGDLS; CDR2 reads YYNGEE. The CDR3 nucleotides are TGTGCCAGCAGCACCGGGAGTGGGACACCAGATACGCAGTATTTT. It codes for CASSTGSGTPDTQYF.

This clonotype was counted a few times. The CDR3 DNA is TGTGCCAGCAGCAAGGGACAGCTCTATGGCTACACCTTC. Its translation: CASSKGQLYGYTF. This rearrangement joins TRBV3-1 to TRBJ1-2, with 7 bases identical to TRBD1. With 5 bases clipped from V and 4 bases from J, the junction kept 4 bases outside the gene matches. The CDR3 runs 13 residues. CDR1 is LGHDT, CDR2 YNNKEL, per germline (reference sequence).

This clonotype has more than one count but fewer than ten. The chain employs TRBV20-1 and TRBJ2-5, with 7 bases identical to TRBD1. V lost 3 bases to trimming and J lost 2 bases; unmatched junction nucleotides: 6. The CDR3 runs 14 residues. Germline CDR1 and CDR2: DFQATT and SNEGSKA (reference sequence). CDR3 DNA sequence: TGCAGTGCTAGCTCTTGGGGACAGCAAGAGACCCAGTACTTC. Protein: CSASSWGQQETQYF.

The rearrangement links TRBV7-9 to TRBJ2-5; D is uncertain. The CDR3 length is 14 residues. Trimming took off 4 bases at V and 6 bases at J, with 15 bases between the two ends. Per germline, CDR1 SEHNR and CDR2 FQNEAQ (reference sequence). In DNA, the CDR3 is TGTGCCAGCAGCTACCCCGAAGCTTGGAAGACCCAGTACTTC. It specifies CASSYPEAWKTQYF. Using reference TRBV7-9 and TRBJ2-5 for the parts outside the CDR3, the full variable domain is DTGVSQNPRHKITKRGQNVTFRCDPISEHNRLYWYRQTLGQGPEFLTYFQNEAQLEKSRLLSDRFSAERPKGSFSTLEIQRTEQGDSAMYLCASSYPEAWKTQYFGPGTRLLVL.

Only a few counts were recorded for this clonotype. This chain links TRBV19 with TRBJ2-7; 7 nucleotides align to TRBD1. The CDR3 is 15 amino acids. Germline V CDR1 and CDR2: LNHDA, SQIVND (reference sequence). V shed 10 bases and J 6 bases; nucleotides not matched to a gene: 18. In DNA form, the CDR3 reads TGTGCCACTCTTATCCTCCTAACGACAGGGAGCGAGCAGTACTTC. This codes for CATLILLTTGSEQYF.

This clonotype was seen only a few times. V is TRBV29-1 and J is TRBJ1-1; maybe TRBD1 (6 bases). The CDR3 length is 13 residues. V shed 5 bases and J shed 5 bases, with 15 bases lying between them. Germline assignment: CDR1 SQVTM and CDR2 ANQGSEA. The CDR3 sequence is CSVSQGPGTEAFF. In nucleotides, the CDR3 is TGCAGCGTTAGTCAGGGGCCGGGGACTGAAGCTTTCTTT.

The chain employs TRBV27 and TRBJ1-2; possible D gene TRBD1, 5 bases. CDR3 length: 18 residues. V was cut by 1 base and J by 1 base, with 19 bases left in between. Germline assignment: CDR1 MNHEY and CDR2 SMNVEV (reference sequence). This CDR3 is CASSLFGQGRLGNYGYTF. CDR3 DNA sequence: TGTGCCAGCAGTTTATTTGGGCAGGGCCGCCTCGGTAACTATGGCTACACCTTC.

There are a few counts of this clonotype. The rearrangement links TRBV30 to TRBJ1-1, with a weak D call TRBD1 (5 bases). This CDR3 is 14 amino acids long. Trimming cost V 4 bases and J 1 base, with 13 bases left between them. The germline V gene has CDR1 GTSNPN and CDR2 SVGIG (reference sequence). CDR3 in amino acids: CAWTPGLTNTEAFF. The CDR3 DNA sequence: TGTGCCTGGACTCCGGGACTGACGAACACTGAAGCTTTCTTT.

The J gene is TRBJ1-1, the V gene TRBV14; no firm D call. The CDR3 consists of 16 residues. V was trimmed by 5 bases and J by 1 base, leaving 17 bases between them. Germline V gives CDR1 SGHDN, CDR2 FVKESK. The CDR3 region has the DNA TGTGCCAGCAGCAGGAAGGACGGCCGGGAGAACACTGAAGCTTTCTTT. It is translated as CASSRKDGRENTEAFF.

DNA for the CDR3: TGTGCCAGCAGTGAAGCGCCTAGACAGGGTGAAGCTTTCTTT. Encoded protein: CASSEAPRQGEAFF. The chain links TRBV6-1 to TRBJ1-1, with TRBD1 matching over 7 bases. CDR3 length: 14 amino acids. J lost 7 bases, V lost 0 bases, and 5 bases had no gene match. The germline V gene has CDR1 MNHNS and CDR2 SASEGT.

This clonotype was counted ten times or more. The chain is built from TRBV7-2 and TRBJ2-1; 11 bases align to TRBD1. This CDR3 spans 15 amino acids. From germline, CDR1 is SGHTA and CDR2 FQGNSA. The ends lost 4 bases at V and 2 bases at J; junction bases unmatched: 1. The CDR3 reads CASSSDRGPYNEQFF. The CDR3 coding sequence is TGTGCCAGCAGCTCGGACAGGGGGCCCTACAATGAGCAGTTCTTC.

The chain joins TRBV29-1 to TRBJ1-6; 7 nucleotides agree with TRBD1. Germline loops: CDR1 SQVTM, CDR2 ANQGSEA. Losses at the gene ends were 4 bases for V and 4 bases for J; bases not matched to a gene: 7. CDR3 length equals 15 residues. The CDR3 protein is CSVAPLTGYNSPLHF. CDR3 nucleotide sequence: TGCAGCGTTGCTCCCTTGACAGGGTATAATTCACCCCTCCACTTT.

This clonotype was counted only a few times. The chain carries TRBV10-3 and TRBJ2-5; 10 nucleotides align to TRBD1. Germline loops: CDR1 ENHRY, CDR2 SYGVKD. The CDR3 consists of 17 residues. V dropped 4 bases and J dropped 4; count of bases not matched to a gene: 12. CDR3 DNA: TGTGCCATCAGTGCCAGCCCGGGACAGGGGAGCTCAGAGACCCAGTACTTC. Amino acid sequence: CAISASPGQGSSETQYF.

This clonotype showed up just a few times. The rearrangement links TRBV6-5 to TRBJ2-1; the D is unclear. The CDR3 is made up of 16 amino acids. V was shortened by 3 bases and J by 1 base, with 13 bases between the two germline ends. Germline V CDR1 and CDR2: MNHEY, SVGAGI. CDR3 sequence (DNA): TGTGCCAGCAGTTATGGCCGGTGGTCGTCCTACAATGAGCAGTTCTTC. Translation gives CASSYGRWSSYNEQFF.

DNA of the CDR3: TGTGCCAGCAGCTTGCGGACGACTAGCTACACAGATACGCAGTATTTT. It is translated as CASSLRTTSYTDTQYF. The chain couples TRBV5-6 to TRBJ2-3; the match to TRBD2 covers 7 bases. Trimming took 1 base from V and 2 from J; bases not matched to a gene: 7. The length of the CDR3 is 16 residues. The V gene's germline CDR1 is SGHDT and CDR2 YYEEEE.

The J gene is TRBJ1-1, the V gene TRBV3-1; no clear D. V was clipped by 6 bases and J by 0 bases, with 8 bases between them. The CDR3 runs to 13 residues. Per germline, CDR1 LGHDT and CDR2 YNNKEL (reference sequence). For the CDR3, the DNA is TGTGCCAGCAGGTTACAAATGAACACTGAAGCTTTCTTT. This codes for CASRLQMNTEAFF. Variable domain in full (rest from reference TRBV3-1 and TRBJ1-1): DTAVSQTPKYLVTQMGNDKSIKCEQNLGHDTMYWYKQDSKKFLKIMFSYNNKELIINETVPNRFSPKSPDKAHLNLHINSLELGDSAVYFCASRLQMNTEAFFGQGTRLTVV.

This clonotype was seen more than once but under ten times. The gene calls are TRBV12-3 or TRBV12-4 and TRBJ1-1, with D maybe TRBD1 (5 bases). The CDR3 is 15 residues long. V dropped 6 bases and J dropped 0 bases, with 14 bases sitting between them. The CDR3 region has the DNA TGTGCCAGCAGGCTTAGGGGAGAAATGAACACTGAAGCTTTCTTT. Encoded protein: CASRLRGEMNTEAFF.

The chain uses TRBV7-2 and TRBJ2-5, with a weak D call TRBD1 (8 bases). V lost 5 bases and J 5 bases, leaving 18 bases between the germline ends. CDR3 length: 15 amino acids. Germline lookup yields CDR1 SGHTA and CDR2 FQGNSA. CDR3 in DNA: TGTGCCAGCAGCACAGGGGGAGGGCCGGGCGAGACCCAGTACTTC. This sequence encodes CASSTGGGPGETQYF.

The rearrangement links TRBV25-1 to TRBJ2-5, with D possibly being TRBD1 or TRBD2 (7 bases each). CDR3 length equals 11 residues. Germline V CDR1 and CDR2: MGHDK, SYGVNS. Trimming took off 10 bases at V and 5 bases at J, with 11 bases between the two ends. The CDR3 protein is CAIQGGETQYF. The CDR3 region has the DNA TGTGCCATTCAGGGGGGGGAGACCCAGTACTTC.

CDR3 sequence (DNA): TGTGCCAGCAGCCAAGATGCGCTAGCGGCTAGCTCCTACAATGAGCAGTTCTTC. Translated: CASSQDALAASSYNEQFF. The rearrangement joins TRBV3-1 to TRBJ2-1, with 7 bases that match TRBD2. V lost 0 bases to trimming and J lost 0 bases; unmatched junction nucleotides: 8. The germline V gene has CDR1 LGHDT and CDR2 YNNKEL (reference sequence). This CDR3 is 18 amino acids long.

The V and J genes are TRBV5-1 and TRBJ2-3; 10 nucleotides align to TRBD2. This CDR3 contains 14 residues. Germline V gives CDR1 SGHRS, CDR2 YFSETQ. V was pared by 4 bases and J by 6 bases, with 5 bases of the junction left unmatched. The chain's CDR3 is CASSLGTSVDTQYF. The DNA of the CDR3 is TGCGCCAGCAGCCTGGGGACTAGCGTGGATACGCAGTATTTT.

This clonotype has only a few counts. The chain is built from TRBV7-9 and TRBJ1-1; 7 positions match TRBD1. J lost 3 bases, V lost 5 bases, and 3 bases had no gene match. The length of the CDR3 is 13 residues. Germline-derived CDR1 and CDR2 are SEHNR and FQNEAQ (reference sequence). The CDR3 DNA sequence: TGTGCCAGCAGCCGACAGGGCGACACTGAAGCTTTCTTT. This codes for CASSRQGDTEAFF.

This clonotype was counted between two and nine times. The chain combines TRBV5-6 with TRBJ2-5; D might be TRBD1 (6 bases). In germline, CDR1 is SGHDT, CDR2 YYEEEE. The CDR3 sequence is 15 residues long. V was trimmed by 1 base and J by 1 base, leaving 11 bases between them. The CDR3 here is CASSLLPDSQETQYF. DNA for the CDR3: TGTGCCAGCAGCTTGCTCCCGGACAGCCAAGAGACCCAGTACTTC.

The rearrangement links TRBV12-3 or TRBV12-4 to TRBJ1-5, with 7 nucleotides matching TRBD1. V shed 7 bases and J 6 bases; nucleotides not matched to a gene: 9. There are 14 residues in the CDR3. The CDR3 loop reads CASNPQGGGQPQHF. CDR3 DNA: TGTGCCAGCAACCCCCAGGGGGGAGGTCAGCCCCAGCATTTT.

The chain has TRBV24-1 and TRBJ2-1; D call uncertain. In germline, CDR1 is KGHDR, CDR2 SFDVKD. Trimming left V 1 base short and J 8 bases short, with 8 bases between. CDR3 length: 13 residues. The CDR3 spells CATSDLGVHEQFF. The CDR3 nucleotides are TGTGCCACCAGTGATTTAGGAGTTCATGAGCAGTTCTTC.

This clonotype was recorded a few times. The chain joins TRBV5-1 to TRBJ2-3; D gene unclear. V was shortened by 4 bases and J by 4 bases, with 16 bases between the two germline ends. The CDR3 length is 15 residues. From germline, CDR1 is SGHRS and CDR2 YFSETQ. DNA of the CDR3: TGCGCCAGCAGCGGGTATGGAACCGCGGCAGATACGCAGTATTTT. This encodes CASSGYGTAADTQYF.

J is TRBJ2-7 and V is TRBV12-3 or TRBV12-4, with D uncertain. Trimming left V 5 bases short and J 6 bases short, with 17 bases between. The CDR3 loop spans 14 amino acids. The CDR3 sequence: CASSLRTGLGEQYF. CDR3 sequence (DNA): TGTGCCAGCAGTCTCCGGACGGGCCTGGGCGAGCAGTACTTC.

This chain uses TRBV6-5 with TRBJ1-1; D is unclear. The germline gives CDR1 MNHEY, CDR2 SVGAGI. V lost 5 bases and J 9 bases, leaving 13 bases between the germline ends. The CDR3 loop spans 12 amino acids. The CDR3 bases are TGTGCCAGCAGTACAGAGCTTGATCAAGCTTTCTTT. It encodes CASSTELDQAFF.

The sample holds a few counts of this clonotype. This chain links TRBV6-1 with TRBJ1-1; D is perhaps TRBD1 (6 bases). Germline CDR1 MNHNS, CDR2 SASEGT. The CDR3 totals 15 residues. Trimming stripped 2 bases from V and 4 bases from J, with 14 bases between. CDR3 DNA: TGTGCCAGCAGTGAACATTTCAGAGGGGGCACTGAAGCTTTCTTT. Translation gives CASSEHFRGGTEAFF.